These 5 T cell receptor beta chains were all obtained from the same sample, sequenced in a study of T cells and Merkel cell carcinoma outcomes. The method was immunoSEQ multiplex PCR; TCRdb's version includes in-frame clones alone and lacks a portion of them. The sample holds roughly 14,000 clones; 75% to 90% are singletons and the top ten take 7.9%. Sequenced sample: tumor tissue from Merkel cell carcinoma. These receptors all stem from a human donor with Merkel cell carcinoma.

The chain has TRBV19 and TRBJ2-7; 7 bases agree with TRBD2. Germline assignment: CDR1 LNHDA and CDR2 SQIVND (reference sequence). J lost 2 bases, V lost 10 bases, and 11 bases had no gene match. CDR3 length: 14 residues. For the CDR3, the DNA is TGTGCCACCAGTTGGGAGCGGGGCGCCTACGAGCAGTACTTC. It specifies CATSWERGAYEQYF. Together with reference TRBV19 and TRBJ2-7, the CDR3 gives the full variable domain: DGGITQSPKYLFRKEGQNVTLSCEQNLNHDAMYWYRQDPGQGLRLIYYSQIVNDFQKGDIAEGYSVSREKKESFPLTVTSAQKNPTAFYLCATSWERGAYEQYFGPGTRLTVT.

The rearrangement uses TRBV7-9 and TRBJ2-5; D is tentatively TRBD1 or TRBD2 (5 bases each). The CDR3 has 17 amino acids. Trimming pared 0 bases from V and 2 bases from J, leaving 16 bases between. The germline CDR1 and CDR2 sequences are SEHNR and FQNEAQ (reference sequence). DNA of the CDR3: TGTGCCAGCAGCTTAGCAGCGGTGGGGGATACTCAAGAGACCCAGTACTTC. Protein sequence: CASSLAAVGDTQETQYF. The full variable domain, with the rest looked up from reference TRBV7-9 and TRBJ2-5, is DTGVSQNPRHKITKRGQNVTFRCDPISEHNRLYWYRQTLGQGPEFLTYFQNEAQLEKSRLLSDRFSAERPKGSFSTLEIQRTEQGDSAMYLCASSLAAVGDTQETQYFGPGTRLLVL.

This clone was seen a few times. The chain recombines TRBV29-1 with TRBJ2-2, with 8 bases fitting TRBD1. CDR1 is SQVTM, CDR2 ANQGSEA, per germline. CDR3 length: 15 residues. CDR3 bases: TGCAGTATTCGCCCCCAGGGGGCTTTAGCCGGGGAGCTGTTTTTT. Translating it yields CSIRPQGALAGELFF.

This clone was seen just once. V and J are TRBV11-2 and TRBJ2-5; 8 bases agree with TRBD1. Per the germline V gene, CDR1 is SGHAT and CDR2 is FQNNGV. The CDR3 is 14 residues long. J gave up 5 bases and V 4 bases, and 6 bases lay outside the gene matches. The DNA of the CDR3 is TGTGCCAGCAGCTCGGGACAGGCGTCCGAGACCCAGTACTTC. Translation: CASSSGQASETQYF.

The chain carries TRBV4-2 and TRBJ1-4, with 12 bases lining up with TRBD1. Germline lookup yields CDR1 LGHNA and CDR2 YNFKEQ. CDR3 length equals 17 residues. Trimming removed 1 base from V and 7 bases from J; junction bases left unmatched: 7. CDR3 nucleotides: TGTGCCAGCAGCCAAGGGGACAGGGGGCGCTTTGGTGAAAAACTGTTTTTT. Residues: CASSQGDRGRFGEKLFF.